This T cell receptor beta chain was retrieved from a study of T-cell memory formation after mild COVID-19. Study-level background: TCR clusters were mostly confined to one donor each. General study findings and limits: Shrinking CD4+ clones resided mostly in CM and EM, and CD8+ ones in EMRA. Clones shrinking from day 15 to 85 showed even CD4/CD8 mixes; later expanders tilted CD4+.

This CDR3 has 16 residues. J lost 1 base, V lost 7 bases, and 9 bases had no gene match. The germline V gene encodes CDR1 SGHRS and CDR2 YFSETQ. Regarding this clonotype: Its antigen is not known.

Researchers used 5'RACE with constant-segment primers to make TCR alpha and TCR beta cDNA libraries that carry sample barcodes and UMIs. TCRdb processed the 5' RACE reads anew with MiXCR; each CDR3 protein has one entry. This sample has 150,000 to 200,000 distinct CDR3 sequences; around 10% occur once, and the top ten carry less than 4%. This TCR came from a man younger than 35 who had mild COVID-19 (a few samples of this study predate the infection). Cell type and time point are not known. Material: PBMCs or a T cell subset sorted from them (not recorded which). V usage is TRBV5-1 and J usage is TRBJ2-3, with 10 bases lining up with TRBD2. CDR3 nucleotides: TGCGCCAGCGCATCCGGGACTAGCGTAGGCACAGATACGCAGTATTTT. Residues: CASASGTSVGTDTQYF.